The 22 T cell receptor beta chains in this list originate from one sample, sequenced in a study of patients and donors after allogeneic stem cell transplantation. One entry per CDR3 protein results from TCRdb running MiXCR on the RT-PCR reads. The sample shows about 960,000 distinct CDR3 sequences, about 20% of them seen only once. The sample comprised blood, either unsorted or a sorted T cell fraction (not recorded which). Every receptor here comes from a human donor who was either an allogeneic HSCT recipient or a stem cell or donor lymphocyte infusion donor (not recorded which). It is not recorded whose cells these are; they may come from a transplant donor.

The table lists this clonotype with many counts. The chain employs TRBV20-1 and TRBJ1-6; D is ambiguous. The CDR3 contains 11 residues. Germline CDR1 DFQATT, CDR2 SNEGSKA (reference sequence). V lost 6 bases to trimming and J lost 10 bases, with 10 bases between them. The CDR3 nucleotides are TGCAGTGCCTCCAGCGGATCACCCCTCCACTTT. Translated: CSASSGSPLHF.

The rearrangement uses TRBV24-1 and TRBJ1-5; 7 positions agree with TRBD1. The CDR3 length is 16 residues. The trim removed 3 bases at V and 0 bases at J, leaving 4 bases unmatched. Germline loops: CDR1 KGHDR, CDR2 SFDVKD. The CDR3 reads CATSDPTGNSNQPQHF. The CDR3 nucleotides are TGTGCCACCAGTGATCCGACAGGGAATAGCAATCAGCCCCAGCATTTT.

This sequence joins TRBV29-1 and TRBJ2-1; possibly TRBD1 or TRBD2 for D (5 bases each). Germline CDR1 is SQVTM and CDR2 is ANQGSEA. V lost 4 bases and J 0 bases, leaving 10 bases between the germline ends. This CDR3 is built from 14 residues. In DNA form, the CDR3 reads TGCAGCGTTGTGGGGGATATCTCCTACAATGAGCAGTTCTTC. Protein: CSVVGDISYNEQFF.

This clonotype appeared a few times. The rearrangement uses TRBV12-3 or TRBV12-4 and TRBJ1-3; tentatively, D is TRBD1 (5 bases). This CDR3 comprises 17 residues. With 0 bases removed from V and 0 bases from J, the gap between germline ends came to 12 bases. The CDR3 sequence: CASSLARQFYSGNTIYF. In DNA form, the CDR3 reads TGTGCCAGCAGTTTAGCCCGACAGTTTTACTCTGGAAACACCATATATTTT.

This clonotype appeared a few times. The chain couples TRBV12-3 or TRBV12-4 to TRBJ2-7; D uncertain. Trimming shortened V by 3 bases and J by 1 base, and 13 bases separated the two germline ends. The CDR3 runs to 15 residues. CDR3 residues: CASSFLRRNSYEQYF. CDR3 in DNA: TGTGCCAGCAGTTTTCTAAGGCGGAATTCCTACGAGCAGTACTTC.

The chain uses TRBV5-8 and TRBJ2-1, with unresolved D. The CDR3 runs to 13 residues. V was cut by 0 bases and J by 8 bases, with 9 bases left in between. Germline V gives CDR1 SGHTS, CDR2 YDEGEE. In DNA, the CDR3 is TGTGCCAGCAGCTTGGTTCTACACGATGAGCAGTTCTTC. It encodes CASSLVLHDEQFF.

This clonotype has at least ten counts. The J gene is TRBJ2-5, the V gene TRBV12-3 or TRBV12-4; D remains unclear. The ends were cut back, 9 bases at V and 4 bases at J, with 12 bases in the middle. CDR3 size: 12 residues. In DNA form, the CDR3 reads TGTGCCAGTCGTGGTGGGTCAGAGACCCAGTACTTC. Protein sequence: CASRGGSETQYF.

This clonotype was detected many times. J is TRBJ1-1 and V is TRBV18; D not resolved. V lost 2 bases and J lost 7, with 8 bases in between. The CDR3 spans 12 residues. Germline V gene data show CDR1 as KGHSH and CDR2 as LQKENI. CDR3 loop: CASSPGQLEAFF. Written as DNA, the CDR3 is TGTGCCAGCTCACCAGGGCAGCTTGAAGCTTTCTTT.

This clonotype occurred a few times. The chain couples TRBV7-9 to TRBJ2-7, with 8 bases fitting TRBD2. The CDR3 is 15 amino acids. The germline V gene encodes CDR1 SEHNR and CDR2 FQNEAQ (reference sequence). V was clipped by 1 base and J by 6 bases; unmatched bases: 8. The CDR3 DNA sequence: TGTGCCAGCAGCTTAGTAAGGGCGGGAGGTCTCGAGCAGTACTTC. This gives the protein CASSLVRAGGLEQYF.

The chain recombines TRBV19 with TRBJ2-7, with 7 bases fitting TRBD2. The length of the CDR3 is 13 residues. The V segment lost 1 base and the J segment 13 bases; nucleotides outside the gene matches: 10. Germline V CDR1 and CDR2: LNHDA, SQIVND (reference sequence). In DNA form, the CDR3 reads TGTGCCAGTAGTATAGCTGGAGGGAGGGAGCTTTACTTC. Translated: CASSIAGGRELYF.

This clonotype was detected only a few times. The chain couples TRBV6-5 to TRBJ2-5, with 8 positions matching TRBD2. The CDR3 totals 15 residues. Trimming took 2 bases from V and 5 from J; bases not matched to a gene: 7. Germline V CDR1 and CDR2: MNHEY, SVGAGI. CDR3: CASSYSRAGVETQYF. As DNA, the CDR3 is TGTGCCAGCAGTTACAGCAGAGCGGGGGTTGAGACCCAGTACTTC.

The V call is TRBV4-2, the J call TRBJ2-1, with 10 bases aligning to TRBD1. The length of the CDR3 is 15 residues. Per germline, CDR1 LGHNA and CDR2 YNFKEQ. V shed 3 bases and J 9 bases; nucleotides not matched to a gene: 8. CDR3 DNA: TGTGCCAGCAGCCAGCCGGGACAGGGGCCTGGTGAGCAGTTCTTC. This translates into CASSQPGQGPGEQFF.

J is TRBJ2-1 and V is TRBV27; the match to TRBD2 covers 7 bases. The CDR3 length is 16 residues. In germline, CDR1 is MNHEY, CDR2 SMNVEV (reference sequence). V lost 3 bases to trimming and J lost 2 bases; unmatched junction nucleotides: 7. The CDR3 coding sequence is TGTGCCAGCAGTTTGTCCTCGGGACTACCCTACAATGAGCAGTTCTTC. It yields the protein CASSLSSGLPYNEQFF.

The J gene is TRBJ2-2, the V gene TRBV3-1; 7 nucleotides agree with TRBD1. V gave up 5 bases and J gave up 5 bases; unmatched junction bases: 8. This CDR3 has 15 amino acids. Germline CDR1 reads LGHDT; CDR2 reads YNNKEL (reference sequence). The CDR3: CASSSHRGSTGELFF. The CDR3 nucleotides are TGTGCCAGCAGCTCCCACAGGGGAAGTACCGGGGAGCTGTTTTTT.

The V gene is TRBV24-1, the J gene TRBJ2-5; TRBD1 might be the D (6 bases). CDR3 size: 15 residues. Trimming pared 1 base from V and 5 bases from J, leaving 13 bases between. Looked up from germline, CDR1 is KGHDR and CDR2 is SFDVKD. The CDR3 region has the DNA TGTGCCACCAGTGATTTCGGGGACATGTGGGAGACCCAGTACTTC. Residues: CATSDFGDMWETQYF.

There are many counts of this clonotype. V gene TRBV19 combines with J gene TRBJ2-7; D unresolved. The germline gives CDR1 LNHDA, CDR2 SQIVND (reference sequence). The CDR3 sequence is 12 residues long. V was shortened by 9 bases and J by 2 bases, with 11 bases between the two germline ends. CDR3 DNA sequence: TGTGCCAGCAGTTCCGGCACCTACGAGCAGTACTTC. Amino acid sequence: CASSSGTYEQYF.

V is TRBV5-1 and J is TRBJ2-2; D gene uncertain. Germline values: CDR1 SGHRS, CDR2 YFSETQ. Trimming removed 0 bases at V and 6 bases at J, with 12 bases between. This CDR3 is 15 amino acids long. DNA of the CDR3: TGCGCCAGCAGCTTGGCCCCCCTTAGTCCCGGGGAGCTGTTTTTT. Translated, it gives CASSLAPLSPGELFF.

The V gene is TRBV15, the J gene TRBJ2-5; maybe TRBD1 (7 bases). In germline, CDR1 is LNHNV, CDR2 YYDKDF (reference sequence). V lost 3 bases, J lost 4 bases, and 18 bases lay in between. CDR3 length: 16 amino acids. CDR3 nucleotide sequence: TGTGCCACCAGCAGTGTACAGGAGGGGGCAGGAGAGACCCAGTACTTC. Amino acid sequence: CATSSVQEGAGETQYF.

This clonotype showed up just a few times. The V call is TRBV6-2 or TRBV6-3, the J call TRBJ1-6, with a weak D call TRBD1 (6 bases). In germline, CDR1 is MNHEY, CDR2 SVGEGT. Trimming removed 2 bases from V and 6 bases from J, with 20 bases in between. The CDR3 consists of 18 residues. The CDR3 loop reads CASSYEVGPGAFNSPLHF. Written as DNA, the CDR3 is TGTGCCAGCAGTTACGAGGTGGGGCCAGGGGCGTTTAATTCACCCCTCCACTTT.

The chain links TRBV12-3 or TRBV12-4 to TRBJ2-3; D unresolved. V dropped 1 base and J dropped 6 bases, with 11 bases sitting between them. The CDR3 covers 14 residues. The CDR3 reads CASSLGPRSDTQYF. DNA for the CDR3: TGTGCCAGCAGTTTAGGGCCGAGGTCGGATACGCAGTATTTT.

The chain uses TRBV2 and TRBJ1-1, with TRBD1 identical over 12 bases. The CDR3 loop spans 16 amino acids. V shed 5 bases and J 6 bases; nucleotides not matched to a gene: 10. CDR1 and CDR2 from the germline V gene are SNHLY and FYNNEI. In nucleotides, the CDR3 is TGTGCCAGCAGTTCCGGGACAGGGGGCTTCTTAGCTGAAGCTTTCTTT. Translating it yields CASSSGTGGFLAEAFF. The entire variable domain, with the rest obtained from reference TRBV2 and TRBJ1-1, is as follows: EPEVTQTPSHQVTQMGQEVILRCVPISNHLYFYWYRQILGQKVEFLVSFYNNEISEKSEIFDDQFSVERPDGSNFTLKIRSTKLEDSAMYFCASSSGTGGFLAEAFFGQGTRLTVV.

The chain carries TRBV7-3 and TRBJ2-3; a possible D gene is TRBD1 (6 bases). V dropped 5 bases and J dropped 3 bases, with 18 bases sitting between them. Germline CDR1 SGHTA, CDR2 FQGTGA. The CDR3 consists of 16 residues. The DNA of the CDR3 is TGTGCCAGCAGCCCACAAGTACAGGGTACGACAGATACGCAGTATTTT. As protein: CASSPQVQGTTDTQYF.